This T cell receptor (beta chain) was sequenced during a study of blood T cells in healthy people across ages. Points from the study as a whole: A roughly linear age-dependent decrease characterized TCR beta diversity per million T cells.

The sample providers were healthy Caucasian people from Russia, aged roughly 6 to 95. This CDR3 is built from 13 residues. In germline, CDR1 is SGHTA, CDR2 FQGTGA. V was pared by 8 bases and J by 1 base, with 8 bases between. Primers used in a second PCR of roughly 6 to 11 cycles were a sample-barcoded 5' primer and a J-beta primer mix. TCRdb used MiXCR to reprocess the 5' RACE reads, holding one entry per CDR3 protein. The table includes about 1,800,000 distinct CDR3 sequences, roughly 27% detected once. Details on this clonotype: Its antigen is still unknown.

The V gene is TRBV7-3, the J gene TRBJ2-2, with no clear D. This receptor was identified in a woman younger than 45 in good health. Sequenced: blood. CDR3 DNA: TGTGCCAGCGGTTCCCAGAACACCGGGGAGCTGTTTTTT. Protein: CASGSQNTGELFF.